Following are 14 T cell receptor beta chains from one sample sequenced in a study of control samples from healthy donors and cancer patients. Clones were read by immunoSEQ multiplex PCR, and TCRdb kept only the in-frame ones, dropping some. Of about 120,000 clones in the sample, around nine tenths were seen once. The sample taken for sequencing was blood. All receptors come from a young man in good health.

Only a few counts were recorded for this clone. V is TRBV6-5 and J is TRBJ1-1; no firm D call. Trimming removed 6 bases at V and 7 bases at J, with 18 bases between. CDR1 is MNHEY, CDR2 SVGAGI, per germline. This CDR3 is built from 14 residues. CDR3 nucleotide sequence: TGTGCCAGCAGCCCCGAAATGGGAGCGGTTGAAGCTTTCTTT. This codes for CASSPEMGAVEAFF.

The J gene is TRBJ2-7, the V gene TRBV7-9, with D unresolved. The V end was cut by 5 bases, the J end by 3 bases, with 8 bases between. Germline CDR1 reads SEHNR; CDR2 reads FQNEAQ (reference sequence). This CDR3 has 12 amino acids. The CDR3 here is CASSRVSYEQYF. The CDR3 nucleotides are TGTGCCAGCAGCCGGGTCAGCTACGAGCAGTACTTC.

The V call is TRBV12-5, the J call TRBJ1-2, with D possibly matching TRBD1 (5 bases). The CDR3 is 11 amino acids. Germline CDR1 LGHNT, CDR2 FRNRAP. V gave up 1 base and J gave up 13 bases, with 10 bases separating them. CDR3 region: CASGLAGGGTF. In DNA form, the CDR3 reads TGTGCTAGTGGTTTGGCTGGGGGAGGCACCTTC. Combining the CDR3 with reference TRBV12-5 and TRBJ1-2 gives the whole variable domain DARVTQTPRHKVTEMGQEVTMRCQPILGHNTVFWYRQTMMQGLELLAYFRNRAPLDDSGMPKDRFSAEMPDATLATLKIQPSEPRDSAVYFCASGLAGGGTFGSGTRLTVV.

This rearrangement joins TRBV29-1 to TRBJ1-3; a weak D match, TRBD1 (5 bases). With 3 bases removed from V and 2 bases from J, the gap between germline ends came to 14 bases. The length of the CDR3 is 15 residues. CDR1 and CDR2 from the germline V gene are SQVTM and ANQGSEA. The CDR3 DNA is TGCAGCGTTGACGTATTCCAGGGAACTGGAAACACCATATATTTT. It translates to CSVDVFQGTGNTIYF.

Here the CDR3 DNA reads TGCGCCAGCAGCTGGAGACAGGGCGAGACCCAGTACTTC. Residues: CASSWRQGETQYF. This sequence joins TRBV5-1 and TRBJ2-5; 7 nucleotides line up with TRBD1. The V segment lost 3 bases and the J segment 5 bases; nucleotides outside the gene matches: 4. This CDR3 has 13 amino acids. Germline CDR1 SGHRS, CDR2 YFSETQ.

V is TRBV19 and J is TRBJ1-6, with TRBD1 matching 9 bases. The CDR3 totals 16 residues. Germline loops: CDR1 LNHDA, CDR2 SQIVND (reference sequence). V dropped 5 bases and J dropped 8; count of bases not matched to a gene: 10. The CDR3 reads CASSRRRGTGHSPLHF. CDR3 bases: TGTGCCAGTAGTCGAAGGAGGGGGACAGGGCATTCACCCCTCCACTTT.

The V gene is TRBV7-3, the J gene TRBJ2-5; 7 nucleotides align to TRBD2. From germline, CDR1 is SGHTA and CDR2 FQGTGA. The V segment lost 2 bases and the J segment 1 base; nucleotides outside the gene matches: 4. This CDR3 spans 15 amino acids. DNA for the CDR3: TGTGCCAGCAGCTTAGGCGGGGGTCTCCAAGAGACCCAGTACTTC. Amino acid sequence: CASSLGGGLQETQYF.

V gene TRBV4-1 combines with J gene TRBJ1-5, with 9 bases lining up with TRBD1. The length of the CDR3 is 16 residues. V dropped 0 bases and J dropped 4; count of bases not matched to a gene: 4. Germline assignment: CDR1 MGHRA and CDR2 YSYEKL. The CDR3 region has the DNA TGCGCCAGCAGCCAAGAGGCGACAGGGGGAAATCAGCCCCAGCATTTT. This codes for CASSQEATGGNQPQHF.

The V call is TRBV27, the J call TRBJ2-7; TRBD1 matches at 8 bases. This CDR3 has 15 residues. The germline gives CDR1 MNHEY, CDR2 SMNVEV (reference sequence). Germline trimming cut 8 bases from V and 7 bases from J; bases unmatched to any gene: 16. The CDR3 region is CASRDLARGPREQYF. The CDR3 DNA follows: TGTGCCAGCCGAGATTTGGCCAGGGGGCCTCGTGAGCAGTACTTC.

This chain joins TRBV5-1 and TRBJ2-2; D call uncertain. This CDR3 is built from 15 residues. The V end lost 1 base, the J end lost 1 base, and 8 bases lay between the germline ends. Germline lookup yields CDR1 SGHRS and CDR2 YFSETQ. The CDR3 coding sequence is TGCGCCAGCAGCTTGAGTTGGGGGAACACCGGGGAGCTGTTTTTT. It codes for CASSLSWGNTGELFF.

V gene TRBV18 combines with J gene TRBJ2-5; 12 bases fit TRBD2. Germline CDR1 KGHSH, CDR2 LQKENI. This CDR3 is built from 17 residues. The V gene end was trimmed by 0 bases and the J gene end by 5 bases; junction bases not matched to a gene: 7. The chain's CDR3 is CASSPPVLAGGLETQYF. The CDR3, as DNA: TGTGCCAGCTCACCACCTGTCCTAGCGGGGGGGCTTGAGACCCAGTACTTC. The variable domain in full, with the rest retrieved from reference TRBV18 and TRBJ2-5, is NAGVMQNPRHLVRRRGQEARLRCSPMKGHSHVYWYRQLPEEGLKFMVYLQKENIIDESGMPKERFSAEFPKEGPSILRIQQVVRGDSAAYFCASSPPVLAGGLETQYFGPGTRLLVL.

The chain is built from TRBV18 and TRBJ1-1, with D possibly TRBD1 on 6 matching bases. The CDR3 is made up of 15 amino acids. Germline V gives CDR1 KGHSH, CDR2 LQKENI. The germline V and J ends were trimmed by 3 bases and 1 base, with 12 bases remaining between them. The CDR3 loop reads CASSPRQVPNTEAFF. For the CDR3, the DNA is TGTGCCAGCTCACCTAGACAGGTTCCGAACACTGAAGCTTTCTTT.

This clone was detected a few times. The genes are TRBV10-1 and TRBJ2-3, with 7 bases lining up with TRBD1. V lost 7 bases, J lost 2 bases, and 6 bases stayed unmatched. This CDR3 is 14 amino acids long. CDR1 and CDR2 (germline): WNHNN, SYGVQD (reference sequence). CDR3 in DNA: TGCGCCAGCACCTCCGGACAGGTCACAGATACGCAGTATTTT. This encodes CASTSGQVTDTQYF.

This chain links TRBV19 with TRBJ2-3, with 7 bases fitting TRBD2. The V gene's germline CDR1 is LNHDA and CDR2 SQIVND (reference sequence). V gave up 4 bases and J gave up 1 base; unmatched junction bases: 2. There are 14 residues in the CDR3. DNA for the CDR3: TGTGCCAGTAGTACGGGGGGAGGCACAGATACGCAGTATTTT. Translated: CASSTGGGTDTQYF.